These 29 T cell receptor beta chains came from one sample sequenced in a study of neurological immune-mediated disorders. One entry per CDR3 protein, called by TCRdb with MiXCR from the 5' RACE reads. The repertoire holds about 59,000 distinct CDR3 sequences, with about 12% as singletons. The sequenced material came from PBMCs. Every receptor here comes from a woman aged 55-69 years with HTLV-1-associated myelopathy (HAM/TSP).

This clonotype was observed many times. The chain links TRBV20-1 to TRBJ2-5; D is ambiguous. Looked up from germline, CDR1 is DFQATT and CDR2 is SNEGSKA (reference sequence). The CDR3 loop spans 13 amino acids. Trimming removed 3 bases from V and 1 base from J, with 9 bases in between. CDR3 in amino acids: CSASRPSQETQYF. The CDR3 DNA reads as TGCAGTGCTAGTAGGCCTTCCCAAGAGACCCAGTACTTC.

This clonotype was seen at least ten times. The rearrangement links TRBV29-1 to TRBJ1-1, with D possibly TRBD1 on 6 matching bases. The CDR3 consists of 11 residues. Germline loops: CDR1 SQVTM, CDR2 ANQGSEA. Trimming took off 6 bases at V and 1 base at J, with 6 bases between the two ends. CDR3 sequence (DNA): TGCAGCGTACAGGGGAACACTGAAGCTTTCTTT. Amino acids: CSVQGNTEAFF.

With regard to this clonotype: A junction boundary mismatches the germline segment, possibly from a read error. This chain uses TRBV20-1 with TRBJ2-5; TRBD1 is a possible D gene (7 bases). The CDR3 sequence is 15 residues long. Per the germline V gene, CDR1 is DFQATT and CDR2 is SNEGSKA (reference sequence). CDR3 sequence (DNA): TGCAGTGCTAGATTATCAGGGGGGAGCCCAGAGACCCAGTACTTT. It specifies CSARLSGGSPETQYF.

This clonotype was counted many times. This chain joins TRBV4-1 and TRBJ2-1, with D tentatively TRBD2 (6 bases). The CDR3 sequence is 16 residues long. CDR1 is MGHRA, CDR2 YSYEKL, per germline. Trimming removed 4 bases at V and 2 bases at J, with 15 bases between. The CDR3 sequence: CASSRTGSGTYNEQFF. In nucleotides, the CDR3 is TGCGCCAGCAGCCGTACCGGGAGCGGCACCTACAATGAGCAGTTCTTC.

This clonotype was counted ten times or more. The chain employs TRBV5-8 and TRBJ1-2; D gene uncertain. The V gene's germline CDR1 is SGHTS and CDR2 YDEGEE. V was shortened by 0 bases and J by 13 bases, with 10 bases between the two germline ends. There are 11 residues in the CDR3. The CDR3 sequence: CASSLEVASTF. The CDR3 DNA sequence: TGTGCCAGCAGCTTGGAAGTCGCGAGCACCTTC. The full variable domain, its missing parts supplied by reference TRBV5-8 and TRBJ1-2, is EAGVTQSPTHLIKTRGQQATLRCSPISGHTSVYWYQQALGLGLQFLLWYDEGEERNRGNFPPRFSGRQFPNYSSELNVNALELEDSALYLCASSLEVASTFGSGTRLTVV.

The sample holds one count of this clonotype. Here the CDR3 reads CASSQDLIPKTGKDPSYEQYF. CDR3 in DNA: TGCGCCAGCAGCCAAGACCTCATCCCGAAGACAGGGAAAGATCCTTCCTACGAGCAGTACTTC. The V and J genes are TRBV4-1 and TRBJ2-7, with TRBD1 matching over 7 bases. The CDR3 spans 21 residues. Germline V gives CDR1 MGHRA, CDR2 YSYEKL. The J segment lost 1 base and the V segment lost 0 bases, leaving 21 bases of the junction unmatched.

At least ten counts were recorded for this clonotype. V gene TRBV6-6 combines with J gene TRBJ1-1; D unclear. The germline V gene encodes CDR1 MNHNY and CDR2 SVGAGI (reference sequence). This CDR3 is built from 12 residues. The germline V and J ends were trimmed by 2 bases and 7 bases, with 8 bases remaining between them. CDR3 bases: TGTGCCAGCAGTTACACGGGGTTTGAAGCTTTCTTT. It translates to CASSYTGFEAFF.

This clonotype was detected ten times or more. J is TRBJ2-1 and V is TRBV5-6; the D is unclear. Germline V CDR1 and CDR2: SGHDT, YYEEEE. The ends were cut back, 2 bases at V and 5 bases at J, with 8 bases in the middle. CDR3 length: 13 residues. CDR3 residues: CASSFRRHNEQFF. CDR3 sequence (DNA): TGTGCCAGCAGCTTTCGACGCCACAATGAGCAGTTCTTC.

This chain uses TRBV12-3 or TRBV12-4 with TRBJ2-4; tentative D call: TRBD1 (6 bases). V was clipped by 0 bases and J by 0 bases, with 21 bases between them. This CDR3 is built from 20 residues. As DNA, the CDR3 is TGTGCCAGCAGTTTAGCGGTTGGGACAAATAGACCACTAGCCAAAAACATTCAGTACTTC. This sequence encodes CASSLAVGTNRPLAKNIQYF.

Regarding this clonotype: This may be a read error, as it is one base from a much larger clone. The chain has TRBV5-5 and TRBJ2-2, with D perhaps TRBD1 or TRBD2 (5 bases each). The CDR3 spans 16 residues. Germline assignment: CDR1 SGHKS and CDR2 YYEKEE (reference sequence). Here the CDR3 DNA reads TGTGCCAGCAGCTTGGAGGGGTCAGCGAACACCGGGGAGATGTTTTTT. Translating gives CASSLEGSANTGEMFF.

V and J are TRBV20-1 and TRBJ2-2, with TRBD2 matching 11 bases. The CDR3 totals 14 residues. The germline gives CDR1 DFQATT, CDR2 SNEGSKA (reference sequence). Trimming at V came to 5 bases and at J to 5 bases, leaving 4 bases not matched to a gene. The CDR3 nucleotides read TGCAGTGCTTTAGCGGGAGGGTTGACCGGGGAGCTGTTTTTT. It is translated as CSALAGGLTGELFF.

The rearrangement joins TRBV27 to TRBJ2-7, with D possibly being TRBD2 (6 bases). CDR1 and CDR2 from the germline V gene are MNHEY and SMNVEV (reference sequence). The CDR3 extends over 14 amino acids. Trimming shortened V by 5 bases and J by 2 bases, and 13 bases separated the two germline ends. DNA of the CDR3: TGTGCCAGCAGTCGTTACGGGACTCCCTACGAGCAGTACTTC. Translation gives CASSRYGTPYEQYF.

This clonotype showed up just a few times. V usage is TRBV21-1 and J usage is TRBJ2-7; the table names TRBD2, a call not compared with the DNA. TRBV21-1 is listed as a pseudogene. This CDR3 has 15 residues. The CDR3 loop is CASSRRLAVSYEQYF. The CDR3 DNA reads TGTGCCAGCAGCAGACGGCTAGCGGTCTCCTACGAGCAGTACTTC.

This clonotype occurred a few times. The chain joins TRBV27 to TRBJ2-5, with 10 bases lining up with TRBD2. V trimming: 7 bases; J trimming: 4 bases; junction bases outside the gene matches: 3. The CDR3 length is 13 residues. In germline, CDR1 is MNHEY, CDR2 SMNVEV (reference sequence). CDR3 sequence reads: CASKASGRETQYF. In DNA form, the CDR3 reads TGTGCCAGCAAGGCTAGCGGGAGAGAGACCCAGTACTTC.

V gene TRBV4-1 combines with J gene TRBJ2-1, with 7 nucleotides matching TRBD2. V trimming: 3 bases; J trimming: 2 bases; junction bases outside the gene matches: 7. Germline CDR1 and CDR2: MGHRA and YSYEKL. The CDR3 runs 16 residues. CDR3 in amino acids: CASSHPREAPYNEQFF. CDR3 coding DNA: TGCGCCAGCAGCCACCCCCGGGAGGCCCCCTACAATGAGCAGTTCTTC.

This clonotype was seen repeatedly, ten times or more. CDR3 in DNA: TGTGCCAGCAGCCAGGGAGGATATTTCGATGAGCAGTTCTTC. Protein sequence: CASSQGGYFDEQFF. This chain links TRBV3-1 with TRBJ2-1, with a tentative D call TRBD2 (6 bases). Deletions cut 3 bases from V and 8 bases from J, with 14 bases between. Per germline, CDR1 LGHDT and CDR2 YNNKEL (reference sequence). CDR3 length: 14 residues.

The sample holds many counts of this clonotype. J is TRBJ2-2 and V is TRBV5-1; D uncertain. Trimming shortened V by 3 bases and J by 1 base, and 13 bases separated the two germline ends. The CDR3 runs 16 residues. The germline gives CDR1 SGHRS, CDR2 YFSETQ. This chain's CDR3 is CASSSPRDLNTGELFF. The CDR3 coding sequence is TGCGCCAGCAGCTCCCCCCGCGACCTGAACACCGGGGAGCTGTTTTTT.

The chain employs TRBV29-1 and TRBJ2-7; D call uncertain. CDR1 SQVTM and CDR2 ANQGSEA come from the germline V gene. This CDR3 comprises 10 residues. The germline V and J ends were trimmed by 4 bases and 5 bases, with 6 bases remaining between them. The CDR3 DNA reads TGCAGCGTTGGTATGCACGAGCAGTACTTC. Residues: CSVGMHEQYF.

Ten or more counts support this clonotype. The chain is built from TRBV10-3 and TRBJ1-2; D gene unclear. Trimming cost V 4 bases and J 4 bases, with 13 bases left between them. The CDR3 runs to 14 residues. Germline CDR1 is ENHRY and CDR2 is SYGVKD. The CDR3 is CAISAPGSFYGYTF. The CDR3 DNA sequence: TGTGCCATCAGTGCGCCGGGCAGCTTCTATGGCTACACCTTC.

The table lists this clonotype with many counts. The genes are TRBV4-1 and TRBJ1-3; D might be TRBD1 (6 bases). The V end was cut by 4 bases, the J end by 1 base, with 8 bases between. Germline V gene lookup returns CDR1 MGHRA and CDR2 YSYEKL. The CDR3 sequence is 14 residues long. The CDR3 sequence is CASSRGQSGNTIYF. The CDR3 nucleotides read TGCGCCAGCAGCCGAGGACAGTCTGGAAACACCATATATTTT.

This clonotype was counted ten times or more. The chain couples TRBV7-7 to TRBJ1-3, with D possibly TRBD1 on 5 matching bases. This CDR3 has 15 residues. Germline lookup yields CDR1 SSHAT and CDR2 FNYEAQ (reference sequence). V dropped 1 base and J dropped 2 bases, with 9 bases sitting between them. In nucleotides, the CDR3 is TGTGCCAGCAGCTTAGGTCGGGGCCCTGGAAACACCATATATTTT. Translated: CASSLGRGPGNTIYF. The variable domain in full, completed from reference TRBV7-7 and TRBJ1-3, reads GAGVSQSPRYKVTKRGQDVTLRCDPISSHATLYWYQQALGQGPEFLTYFNYEAQPDKSGLPSDRFSAERPEGSISTLTIQRTEQRDSAMYRCASSLGRGPGNTIYFGEGSWLTVV.

In its sample, this clonotype was seen many times. The chain carries TRBV5-1 and TRBJ1-2; 8 bases align to TRBD1. Germline V gives CDR1 SGHRS, CDR2 YFSETQ. V gave up 1 base and J gave up 8 bases; unmatched junction bases: 4. The CDR3 extends over 13 amino acids. The CDR3 is CASSLSPGGGYTF. CDR3 nucleotides: TGCGCCAGCAGCTTGTCTCCAGGGGGCGGCTACACCTTC.

This clonotype was seen at least ten times. The chain recombines TRBV10-3 with TRBJ2-1, with D unclear. V was trimmed by 0 bases and J by 7 bases, leaving 10 bases between them. Germline assignment: CDR1 ENHRY and CDR2 SYGVKD. This CDR3 has 14 amino acids. As DNA, the CDR3 is TGTGCCATCAGTGAGTCGGTTAGCCCGAATGAGCAGTTCTTC. Translated: CAISESVSPNEQFF.

Note on this clonotype: A much more abundant neighbour one base away suggests this may be a read error. This chain joins TRBV12-5 and TRBJ2-3; either TRBD1 or TRBD2 may fit D (5 bases each). The CDR3 has 15 residues. CDR1 is LGHNT and CDR2 is FRNRAP in the germline V gene. DNA of the CDR3: TGTGCTAGTTGTTTGGGGGATAAGAGCACAGATACGCAGTATTTT. It yields the protein CASCLGDKSTDTQYF.

Comment on this clonotype: This sequence may be a read error, since a much larger clone differs from it by one base. The V and J genes are TRBV7-2 and TRBJ2-1; 13 bases are a match to TRBD2. Germline CDR1 reads SGHTA; CDR2 reads FQGNSA. This CDR3 has 18 residues. The CDR3 here is CASSLGLAGGMGYNVQFF. In DNA form, the CDR3 reads TGTGCCAGCAGCTTAGGACTAGCGGGAGGAATGGGCTACAATGTGCAGTTCTTC.

This clonotype has ten or more counts. The V and J genes are TRBV5-1 and TRBJ1-5; D gene uncertain. Trimming shortened V by 0 bases and J by 5 bases, and 6 bases separated the two germline ends. The CDR3 has 13 residues. Germline values: CDR1 SGHRS, CDR2 YFSETQ. The CDR3 is CASSLEPDQPQHF. The DNA of the CDR3 is TGCGCCAGCAGCTTGGAACCGGATCAGCCCCAGCATTTT.

Only a few counts were recorded for this clonotype. This sequence joins TRBV5-1 and TRBJ2-7; D is undetermined. Germline CDR1 and CDR2: SGHRS and YFSETQ. Trimming took 0 bases from V and 2 from J, leaving 12 bases between them. The length of the CDR3 is 15 residues. The CDR3 reads CASSLAPGPTYEQYF. The CDR3 DNA is TGCGCCAGCAGCTTGGCTCCCGGGCCGACCTACGAGCAGTACTTC.

This clonotype was seen at least ten times. V gene TRBV5-1 combines with J gene TRBJ2-3; 8 bases agree with TRBD1. CDR3 length: 14 amino acids. Germline CDR1 SGHRS, CDR2 YFSETQ. V shed 3 bases and J 5 bases; nucleotides not matched to a gene: 5. CDR3 amino acids: CASSSTGAGDTQYF. DNA of the CDR3: TGCGCCAGCAGCTCGACAGGGGCGGGAGATACGCAGTATTTT.

This rearrangement joins TRBV19 to TRBJ2-1; D possibly corresponds to TRBD2 (6 bases). The germline gives CDR1 LNHDA, CDR2 SQIVND (reference sequence). Trimming stripped 1 base from V and 7 bases from J, with 14 bases between. This CDR3 region has 15 residues. CDR3 DNA: TGTGCCAGTAGTATAGTCGGGGGAGTAGGAAATGAGCAGTTCTTC. Residues: CASSIVGGVGNEQFF.